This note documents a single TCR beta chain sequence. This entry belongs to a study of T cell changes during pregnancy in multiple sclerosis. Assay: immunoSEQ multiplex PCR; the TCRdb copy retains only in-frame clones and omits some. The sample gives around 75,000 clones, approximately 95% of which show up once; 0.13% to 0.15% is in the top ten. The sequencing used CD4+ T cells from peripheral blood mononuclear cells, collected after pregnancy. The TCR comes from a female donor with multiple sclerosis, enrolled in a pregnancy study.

The CDR3 spells CASSLAGGAYEQYF. The DNA for the CDR3 is TGCGCCAGCAGCTTGGCTGGGGGCGCCTACGAGCAGTACTTC. The rearrangement joins TRBV5-1 to TRBJ2-7; D possibly corresponds to TRBD1 (6 bases). V was trimmed by 0 bases and J by 2 bases, leaving 9 bases between them. The CDR3 runs to 14 residues. Germline V gene data show CDR1 as SGHRS and CDR2 as YFSETQ.